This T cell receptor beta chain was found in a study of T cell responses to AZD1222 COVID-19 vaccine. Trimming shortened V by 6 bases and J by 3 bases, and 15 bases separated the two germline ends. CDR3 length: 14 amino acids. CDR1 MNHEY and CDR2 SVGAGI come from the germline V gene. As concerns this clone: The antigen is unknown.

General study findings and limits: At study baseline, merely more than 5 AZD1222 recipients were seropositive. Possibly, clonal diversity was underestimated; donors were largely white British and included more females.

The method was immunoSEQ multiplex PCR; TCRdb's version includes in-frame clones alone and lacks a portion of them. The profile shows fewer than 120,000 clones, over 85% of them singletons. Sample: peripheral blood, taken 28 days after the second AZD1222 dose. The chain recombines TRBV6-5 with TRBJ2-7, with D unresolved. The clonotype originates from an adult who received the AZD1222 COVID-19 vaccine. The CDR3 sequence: CASSPRVDDYEQYF. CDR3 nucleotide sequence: TGTGCCAGCAGCCCCCGGGTCGATGACTACGAGCAGTACTTC.